These 26 T cell receptor beta chains were all obtained from the same sample, sequenced in a study of vaccination effects on CD4 cells after COVID-19. Isolating CD4+ T cells followed around nine days of culture. Either the BNT162b2 or mRNA-1273 vaccine was given to participants in two doses. Antigens of these TCRs are unknown. The method was immunoSEQ multiplex PCR; TCRdb's version includes in-frame clones alone and lacks a portion of them. The table lists about 40,000 clones, around 66% of them singletons, with 6% to 8.5% in the top ten. The specimen was CD4+ T cells from PBMCs cultured without peptide, collected after COVID-19 vaccination. Source of these receptors: a human donor who received a COVID-19 vaccine.

The V and J genes are TRBV6-2 or TRBV6-3 and TRBJ2-7, with 14 bases lining up with TRBD2. Germline-derived CDR1 and CDR2 are MNHEY and SVGEGT. J gave up 4 bases and V 2 bases, and 4 bases lay outside the gene matches. This CDR3 comprises 16 residues. For the CDR3, the DNA is TGTGCCAGCAGTTACGGGGGGACTAGCGGGAGATACGAGCAGTACTTC. Its protein is CASSYGGTSGRYEQYF.

The chain employs TRBV3-1 (or the pseudogene TRBV3-2) and TRBJ1-3; D gene unclear. V gave up 4 bases and J gave up 0 bases, with 10 bases separating them. The CDR3 contains 15 residues. CDR1 is LGHDT and CDR2 is YNNKEL in the germline V gene (reference sequence). The CDR3 sequence: CASSPRPSSGNTIYF. In DNA form, the CDR3 reads TGTGCCAGCAGCCCCCGACCAAGCTCTGGAAACACCATATATTTT.

This clone was observed once. The V gene is TRBV6-6, the J gene TRBJ2-3; no clear D gene. V was shortened by 7 bases and J by 0 bases, with 8 bases between the two germline ends. CDR3 length equals 13 residues. Germline V gives CDR1 MNHNY, CDR2 SVGAGI (reference sequence). DNA for the CDR3: TGTGCCAGCACACCCCAGAGCACAGATACGCAGTATTTT. Amino acids: CASTPQSTDTQYF.

The chain couples TRBV19 to TRBJ1-4, with 7 positions matching TRBD1. In germline, CDR1 is LNHDA, CDR2 SQIVND (reference sequence). CDR3 size: 15 residues. V trimming: 2 bases; J trimming: 4 bases; junction bases outside the gene matches: 4. CDR3 amino acids: CASSIRTGRNEKLFF. In DNA, the CDR3 is TGTGCCAGTAGTATAAGGACAGGACGTAATGAAAAACTGTTTTTT. Looking up the rest from reference TRBV19 and TRBJ1-4 gives the full variable domain: DGGITQSPKYLFRKEGQNVTLSCEQNLNHDAMYWYRQDPGQGLRLIYYSQIVNDFQKGDIAEGYSVSREKKESFPLTVTSAQKNPTAFYLCASSIRTGRNEKLFFGSGTQLSVL.

This clone was observed a handful of times. The V call is TRBV6-1, the J call TRBJ1-4; D is unresolved. Germline V gene lookup returns CDR1 MNHNS and CDR2 SASEGT. The CDR3 runs to 15 residues. Trimming cost V 2 bases and J 5 bases, with 12 bases left between them. This CDR3 is CASSEMSSGNEKLFF. Here the CDR3 DNA reads TGTGCCAGCAGTGAAATGAGTTCGGGGAATGAAAAACTGTTTTTT.

The rearrangement links TRBV7-2 to TRBJ2-5; D ambiguous. Trimming removed 5 bases at V and 4 bases at J, with 14 bases between. The CDR3 spans 14 residues. Germline CDR1 is SGHTA and CDR2 is FQGNSA. The CDR3 is CASSSATFSETQYF. The CDR3 DNA sequence: TGTGCCAGCAGCAGCGCGACATTCTCAGAGACCCAGTACTTC.

The chain has TRBV6-6 and TRBJ2-1; weak D call: TRBD2 (5 bases). The CDR3 is made up of 12 amino acids. V was cut by 0 bases and J by 9 bases, with 6 bases left in between. From germline, CDR1 is MNHNY and CDR2 SVGAGI (reference sequence). The CDR3: CASSYSGSEQFF. CDR3 DNA: TGTGCCAGCAGTTACTCGGGGAGTGAGCAGTTCTTC.

J is TRBJ2-7 and V is TRBV18; TRBD1 aligns across 7 bases. Germline CDR1 reads KGHSH; CDR2 reads LQKENI. This CDR3 has 18 residues. V dropped 3 bases and J dropped 0; count of bases not matched to a gene: 14. The CDR3 reads CASSPLALDRLFSYEQYF. The CDR3 region has the DNA TGTGCCAGCTCACCCCTTGCCCTGGACAGGTTATTCTCCTACGAGCAGTACTTC.

This clone has a handful of counts. The chain couples TRBV5-4 to TRBJ2-2, with a weak D call TRBD2 (6 bases). The germline CDR1 and CDR2 sequences are SGHNT and YYREEE (reference sequence). Deletions cut 5 bases from V and 6 bases from J, with 26 bases between. The CDR3 has 18 amino acids. CDR3: CASRPTTGTSIYAGELFF. CDR3 DNA: TGTGCCAGCAGACCTACTACCGGGACTTCTATTTACGCCGGGGAGCTGTTTTTT.

This chain connects TRBV6-5 to TRBJ2-7; 8 nucleotides agree with TRBD2. The CDR3 is 15 amino acids. The trim removed 4 bases at V and 4 bases at J, leaving 9 bases unmatched. The V gene's germline CDR1 is MNHEY and CDR2 SVGAGI. CDR3 sequence (DNA): TGTGCCAGCAGTTCAGTGACTAGCGACCTATACGAGCAGTACTTC. It translates to CASSSVTSDLYEQYF.

The chain carries TRBV3-1 (or the pseudogene TRBV3-2) and TRBJ1-1; 9 bases map to TRBD1. Germline V CDR1 and CDR2: LGHDT, YNNKEL (reference sequence). This CDR3 has 14 amino acids. V lost 7 bases to trimming and J lost 1 base; unmatched junction nucleotides: 4. CDR3 nucleotide sequence: TGTGCCAGCACCAGACAGGGGGGGAACACTGAAGCTTTCTTT. Translating it yields CASTRQGGNTEAFF.

The chain is built from TRBV9 and TRBJ2-2; 7 bases line up with TRBD2. Looked up from germline, CDR1 is SGDLS and CDR2 is YYNGEE. This CDR3 comprises 16 residues. J was trimmed by 2 bases and V by 4 bases; bases with no gene match: 8. CDR3 residues: CASSPSGDGNTGELFF. In DNA, the CDR3 is TGTGCCAGCAGCCCCAGCGGGGACGGAAACACCGGGGAGCTGTTTTTT.

The V and J genes are TRBV19 and TRBJ1-1; TRBD1 aligns across 11 bases. This CDR3 has 16 residues. J gave up 3 bases and V 5 bases, and 8 bases lay outside the gene matches. Germline CDR1 reads LNHDA; CDR2 reads SQIVND (reference sequence). The DNA for the CDR3 is TGTGCCAGTAGTTGGACAGGGGGCGCGATGGACACTGAAGCTTTCTTT. Translation gives CASSWTGGAMDTEAFF.

The genes are TRBV6-5 and TRBJ1-1; D uncertain. The ends were cut back, 4 bases at V and 4 bases at J, with 10 bases in the middle. Germline V gene lookup returns CDR1 MNHEY and CDR2 SVGAGI. CDR3 length: 13 residues. The CDR3 loop is CASSFSHGTEAFF. CDR3 bases: TGTGCCAGCAGTTTCTCTCACGGCACTGAAGCTTTCTTT.

The chain is built from TRBV10-2 and TRBJ2-7, with 7 bases that match TRBD2. Unmatched junction bases numbered 11, after V lost 3 bases and J lost 9 bases. Per germline, CDR1 WSHSY and CDR2 SAAADI. The CDR3 length is 14 residues. In DNA, the CDR3 is TGCGCCAGCAGTGAATTAGCGGGCTCCCGCGGGCAGTACTTC. Translating gives CASSELAGSRGQYF.

This chain links TRBV5-5 with TRBJ1-4; the match to TRBD1 covers 8 bases. Germline V lookup: CDR1 SGHKS, CDR2 YYEKEE (reference sequence). There are 17 residues in the CDR3. V lost 2 bases, J lost 0 bases, and 6 bases stayed unmatched. CDR3 protein: CASSFRPGQATNEKLFF. DNA of the CDR3: TGTGCCAGCAGCTTCCGGCCGGGACAGGCAACTAATGAAAAACTGTTTTTT.

V gene TRBV19 combines with J gene TRBJ2-3; D not resolved. From germline, CDR1 is LNHDA and CDR2 SQIVND (reference sequence). The CDR3 spans 14 residues. The ends were cut back, 5 bases at V and 0 bases at J, with 9 bases in the middle. The CDR3 spells CASSYSASTDTQYF. CDR3 sequence (DNA): TGTGCCAGTAGTTACAGCGCTAGCACAGATACGCAGTATTTT.

The gene calls are TRBV5-4 and TRBJ1-4; 9 bases match TRBD1. Trimming at V came to 4 bases and at J to 8 bases, leaving 9 bases not matched to a gene. The CDR3 is 15 residues long. Per germline, CDR1 SGHNT and CDR2 YYREEE (reference sequence). CDR3 region: CASSGRQGEGEKLFF. For the CDR3, the DNA is TGTGCCAGCAGCGGCAGACAGGGGGAGGGAGAAAAACTGTTTTTT.

The chain combines TRBV2 with TRBJ1-1; D unclear. Trimming took 6 bases from V and 7 from J, leaving 9 bases between them. The CDR3 spans 11 residues. Germline CDR1 reads SNHLY; CDR2 reads FYNNEI. CDR3 in amino acids: CASRREVEAFF. The CDR3 nucleotides read TGTGCCAGCAGGCGAGAAGTTGAAGCTTTCTTT.

The V and J genes are TRBV28 and TRBJ1-1; tentative D call: TRBD1 (6 bases). Trimming cost V 6 bases and J 5 bases, with 16 bases left between them. The CDR3 covers 14 residues. In germline, CDR1 is MDHEN, CDR2 SYDVKM. CDR3 protein: CASSVGGGRTEAFF. DNA of the CDR3: TGTGCCAGCAGCGTCGGCGGGGGCAGGACTGAAGCTTTCTTT.

This clone occurred a few times. The J gene is TRBJ1-5, the V gene TRBV5-1, with 10 bases lining up with TRBD1. Per the germline V gene, CDR1 is SGHRS and CDR2 is YFSETQ. The CDR3 sequence is 15 residues long. J gave up 7 bases and V 3 bases, and 7 bases lay outside the gene matches. CDR3 region: CASSSTGTGAQPQHF. The CDR3, as DNA: TGCGCCAGCAGCTCTACCGGGACAGGGGCCCAGCCCCAGCATTTT.

The chain employs TRBV7-2 and TRBJ1-2; perhaps TRBD1 as D (6 bases). The CDR3 has 16 amino acids. The germline V and J ends were trimmed by 0 bases and 4 bases, with 15 bases remaining between them. Germline assignment: CDR1 SGHTA and CDR2 FQGNSA. As DNA, the CDR3 is TGTGCCAGCAGCTTAGCGAGGACAGTAGGTGGCTATGGCTACACCTTC. Its protein product is CASSLARTVGGYGYTF.

This clone was seen a handful of times. The gene calls are TRBV4-1 and TRBJ2-1; tentative D call: TRBD2 (6 bases). The CDR3 contains 15 residues. Germline V gives CDR1 MGHRA, CDR2 YSYEKL. V was shortened by 6 bases and J by 1 base, with 13 bases between the two germline ends. The CDR3 region has the DNA TGCGCCAGCAGTCACCCCGGAGGGTCCTACAATGAGCAGTTCTTC. Its translation is CASSHPGGSYNEQFF.

This clone has more than one count but fewer than ten. The rearrangement joins TRBV2 to TRBJ1-5; the D is unclear. CDR1 and CDR2 (germline): SNHLY, FYNNEI. The CDR3 length is 15 residues. Trimming left V 1 base short and J 2 bases short, with 9 bases between. CDR3 sequence: CASSEGAFGNQPQHF. CDR3 sequence (DNA): TGTGCCAGCAGTGAAGGGGCTTTTGGCAATCAGCCCCAGCATTTT.

The V gene is TRBV6-5, the J gene TRBJ2-3; no definite D call. CDR3 size: 14 residues. CDR1 and CDR2 from the germline V gene are MNHEY and SVGAGI. V lost 2 bases, J lost 5 bases, and 11 bases lay in between. This chain's CDR3 is CASSYGVLGDTQYF. Written as DNA, the CDR3 is TGTGCCAGCAGTTACGGGGTGTTGGGAGATACGCAGTATTTT.

This chain connects TRBV6-5 to TRBJ2-5; tentative D call: TRBD1 (5 bases). Between the trimmed V and J ends, which lost 6 bases and 5 bases, there was a span of 13 bases. Germline loops: CDR1 MNHEY, CDR2 SVGAGI. The CDR3 has 13 residues. In DNA, the CDR3 is TGTGCCAGCAGCCCAGGGTTCCGTGAGACCCAGTACTTC. Residues: CASSPGFRETQYF.